This entry features one TCR beta chain sequence. Antigen specificity is unknown. The CDR3 has 14 residues. J lost 3 bases, V lost 4 bases, and 3 bases had no gene match. Germline V gene lookup returns CDR1 MNHEY and CDR2 SVGEGT. A sample-barcoded 5' primer and a J-beta primer mix were used in a second PCR of roughly 6 to 11 cycles. TCRdb reprocessed the 5' RACE reads with MiXCR, giving one entry per CDR3 protein. The sample includes about 640,000 distinct CDR3 sequences, 58% of them seen just once. These data are taken from a study of blood T cells in healthy people across ages. Study results and limitations: PBMC samples, being unsorted, prevented any conclusive comparison of naive and antigen-experienced cells.

Russia was home to the donors, healthy Caucasian individuals aged roughly 6 to 90. Specimen: blood. This rearrangement joins TRBV6-2 or TRBV6-3 to TRBJ1-1; TRBD1 agrees at 9 bases. The receptor's source is a man in his 60s in good health. CDR3 bases: TGTGCCAGCAGTTCCGGGACAGGGCACACTGAAGCTTTCTTT. Protein product: CASSSGTGHTEAFF.